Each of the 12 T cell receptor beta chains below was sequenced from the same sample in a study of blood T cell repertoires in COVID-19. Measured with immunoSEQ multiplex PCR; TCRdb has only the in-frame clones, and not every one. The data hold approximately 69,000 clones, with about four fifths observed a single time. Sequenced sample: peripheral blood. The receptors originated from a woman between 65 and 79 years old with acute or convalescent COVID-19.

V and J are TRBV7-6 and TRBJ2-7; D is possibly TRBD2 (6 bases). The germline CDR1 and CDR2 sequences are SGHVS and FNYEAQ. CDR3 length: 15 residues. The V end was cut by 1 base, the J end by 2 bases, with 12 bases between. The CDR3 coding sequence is TGTGCCAGCAGCTTAGAATCGGGAGCCACCTACGAGCAGTACTTC. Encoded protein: CASSLESGATYEQYF.

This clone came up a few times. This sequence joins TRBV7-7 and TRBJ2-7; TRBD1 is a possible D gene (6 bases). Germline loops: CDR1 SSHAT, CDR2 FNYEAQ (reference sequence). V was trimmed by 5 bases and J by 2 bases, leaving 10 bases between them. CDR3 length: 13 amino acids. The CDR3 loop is CASSRTETYEQYF. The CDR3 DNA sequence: TGTGCCAGCAGCCGGACAGAAACCTACGAGCAGTACTTC.

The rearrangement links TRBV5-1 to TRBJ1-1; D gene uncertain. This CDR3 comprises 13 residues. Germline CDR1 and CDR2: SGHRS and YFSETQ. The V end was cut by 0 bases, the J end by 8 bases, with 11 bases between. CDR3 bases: TGCGCCAGCAGCTTGGGCCCGAAACTGGAAGCTTTCTTT. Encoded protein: CASSLGPKLEAFF.

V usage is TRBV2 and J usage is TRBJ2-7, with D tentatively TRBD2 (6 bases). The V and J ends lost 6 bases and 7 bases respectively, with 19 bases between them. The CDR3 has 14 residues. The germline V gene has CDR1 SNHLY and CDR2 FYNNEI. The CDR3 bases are TGTGCCAGCAGCGCGAGGGGACTTCTTGGGGAGCAGTACTTC. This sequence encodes CASSARGLLGEQYF.

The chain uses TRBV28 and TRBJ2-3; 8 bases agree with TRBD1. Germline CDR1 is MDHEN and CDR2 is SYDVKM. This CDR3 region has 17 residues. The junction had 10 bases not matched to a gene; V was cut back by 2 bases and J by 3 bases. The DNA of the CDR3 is TGTGCCAGCAGTTTAAGGACAGGGACCGTGAGGACAGATACGCAGTATTTT. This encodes CASSLRTGTVRTDTQYF.

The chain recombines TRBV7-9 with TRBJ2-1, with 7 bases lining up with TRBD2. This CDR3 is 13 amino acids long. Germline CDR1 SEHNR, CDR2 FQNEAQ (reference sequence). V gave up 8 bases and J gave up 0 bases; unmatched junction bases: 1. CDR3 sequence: CASWGGSYNEQFF. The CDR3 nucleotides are TGTGCCAGCTGGGGGGGCTCCTACAATGAGCAGTTCTTC.

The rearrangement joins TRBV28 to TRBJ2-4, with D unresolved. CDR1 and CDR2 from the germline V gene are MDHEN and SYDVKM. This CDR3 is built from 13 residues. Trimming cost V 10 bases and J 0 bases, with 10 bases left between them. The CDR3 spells CATVELAKNIQYF. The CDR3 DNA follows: TGTGCCACCGTAGAGCTAGCCAAAAACATTCAGTACTTC.

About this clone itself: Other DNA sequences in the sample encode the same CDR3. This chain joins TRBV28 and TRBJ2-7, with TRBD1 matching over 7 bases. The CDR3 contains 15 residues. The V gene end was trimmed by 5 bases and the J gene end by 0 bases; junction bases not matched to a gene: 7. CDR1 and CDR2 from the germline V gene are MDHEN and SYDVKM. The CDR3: CASSNAGTVSYEQYF. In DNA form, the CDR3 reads TGTGCCAGCAGTAACGCCGGGACAGTCTCCTACGAGCAGTACTTC.

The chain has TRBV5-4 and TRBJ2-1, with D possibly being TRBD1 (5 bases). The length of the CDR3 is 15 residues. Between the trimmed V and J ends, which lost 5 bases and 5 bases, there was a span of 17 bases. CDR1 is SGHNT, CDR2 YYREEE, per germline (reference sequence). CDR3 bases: TGTGCCAGCAGTCCGGACATCGCCTACAACAATGAGCAGTTCTTC. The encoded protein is CASSPDIAYNNEQFF.

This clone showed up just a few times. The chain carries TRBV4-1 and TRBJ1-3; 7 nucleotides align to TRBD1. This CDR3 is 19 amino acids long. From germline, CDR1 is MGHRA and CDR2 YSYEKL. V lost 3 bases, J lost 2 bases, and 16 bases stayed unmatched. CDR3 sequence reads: CASSHRFPTTGEAGNTIYF. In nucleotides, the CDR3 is TGCGCCAGCAGCCATCGATTCCCCACCACAGGGGAGGCTGGAAACACCATATATTTT.

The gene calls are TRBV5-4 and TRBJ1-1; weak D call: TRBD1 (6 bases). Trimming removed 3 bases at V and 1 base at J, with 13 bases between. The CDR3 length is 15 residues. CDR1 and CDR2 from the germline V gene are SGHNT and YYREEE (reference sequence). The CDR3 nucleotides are TGTGCCAGCAGCTATCCCGGGACACAGAACACTGAAGCTTTCTTT. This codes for CASSYPGTQNTEAFF.

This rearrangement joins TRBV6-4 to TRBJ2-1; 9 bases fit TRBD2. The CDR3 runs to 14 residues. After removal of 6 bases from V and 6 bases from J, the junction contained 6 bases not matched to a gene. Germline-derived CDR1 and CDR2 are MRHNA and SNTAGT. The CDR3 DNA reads TGTGCCAGCAGACCGGGACTAGCTGTCAATGAGCAGTTCTTC. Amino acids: CASRPGLAVNEQFF.